Listed here are 20 T cell receptor beta chains from one sample, sequenced in a study of CD4 T cells in relation to SARS-CoV-2 and coronaviruses. Profiling relied on immunoSEQ multiplex PCR, and the TCRdb table lists in-frame clones only, not all of them. The table lists 15,000 to 20,000 clones, 75% to 80% of them singletons, with 15% to 18% in the top ten. No antigens are known for them. The unexposed donors gave CD4+ T cells in 2011-2018, prior to COVID-19. After approximately ten days of culture, CD4+ T cells were isolated. Material for sequencing was CD4+ T cells from PBMCs, cultured in vitro. These receptors came from a human donor in good health.

The chain recombines TRBV5-5 with TRBJ1-2; 11 bases fit TRBD1. The CDR3 is 17 amino acids. Germline values: CDR1 SGHKS, CDR2 YYEKEE (reference sequence). The V gene end was trimmed by 2 bases and the J gene end by 4 bases; junction bases not matched to a gene: 10. CDR3 amino acids: CASSFDADRGPIYGYTF. CDR3 sequence (DNA): TGTGCCAGCAGCTTCGACGCGGACAGGGGGCCTATCTATGGCTACACCTTC.

CDR3 sequence: CASSPGLAEDTDTQYF. The DNA for the CDR3 is TGTGCCAGCTCACCCGGACTAGCGGAGGACACAGATACGCAGTATTTT. This chain links TRBV18 with TRBJ2-3; 10 bases map to TRBD2. The germline CDR1 and CDR2 sequences are KGHSH and LQKENI. CDR3 length: 16 residues. The V and J ends lost 3 bases and 2 bases, in that order; junction bases with no gene match: 5.

The genes are TRBV2 and TRBJ2-7, with a weak D call TRBD1 (5 bases). There are 15 residues in the CDR3. Germline-derived CDR1 and CDR2 are SNHLY and FYNNEI. V lost 5 bases and J lost 6, with 20 bases in between. This CDR3 is CASSKRTGSRAEQYF. The DNA of the CDR3 is TGTGCCAGCAGTAAACGAACCGGGTCCAGGGCCGAGCAGTACTTC.

This rearrangement joins TRBV5-1 to TRBJ2-5; D gene ambiguous. Germline CDR1 is SGHRS and CDR2 is YFSETQ. CDR3 length equals 12 residues. V was cut by 2 bases and J by 3 bases, with 5 bases left in between. The CDR3 DNA sequence: TGCGCCAGCAGCTTAGGCAAAGAGACCCAGTACTTC. Its translation: CASSLGKETQYF.

The chain combines TRBV11-2 with TRBJ2-7; 8 bases line up with TRBD2. The CDR3 is 13 amino acids. Germline CDR1 is SGHAT and CDR2 is FQNNGV. Unmatched junction bases numbered 6, after V lost 6 bases and J lost 5 bases. The CDR3 nucleotides are TGTGCCAGCAGTCGTAGCGGGAAGGACGAGCAGTACTTC. Protein product: CASSRSGKDEQYF.

This chain uses TRBV18 with TRBJ2-1; TRBD2 agrees at 8 bases. Germline lookup yields CDR1 KGHSH and CDR2 LQKENI. J was trimmed by 4 bases and V by 3 bases; bases with no gene match: 8. This CDR3 has 16 amino acids. In nucleotides, the CDR3 is TGTGCCAGCTCACCCCCCGGACTAGCAGCATACAATGAGCAGTTCTTC. Protein sequence: CASSPPGLAAYNEQFF.

The chain is built from TRBV11-2 and TRBJ2-7; D ambiguous. Germline lookup yields CDR1 SGHAT and CDR2 FQNNGV. Deletions cut 2 bases from V and 3 bases from J, with 14 bases between. The CDR3 extends over 15 amino acids. The CDR3 DNA is TGTGCCAGCAGCTTAATCGAGGCGGTCCGCTACGAGCAGTACTTC. Encoded protein: CASSLIEAVRYEQYF.

CDR3 DNA: TGTGCCAGCAGCTTAGTGTCTGTCAGTGACATGAACACTGAAGCTTTCTTT. As protein: CASSLVSVSDMNTEAFF. The chain combines TRBV7-2 with TRBJ1-1; D is unresolved. CDR1 and CDR2 from the germline V gene are SGHTA and FQGNSA. V was clipped by 1 base and J by 0 bases, with 15 bases between them. This CDR3 has 17 amino acids.

This clone was counted once. The genes are TRBV7-3 and TRBJ2-1; 15 bases line up with TRBD2. The CDR3 totals 17 residues. V lost 5 bases, J lost 7 bases, and 9 bases stayed unmatched. Looked up from germline, CDR1 is SGHTA and CDR2 is FQGTGA. The CDR3 coding sequence is TGTGCCAGCAGCGTTTTTGGCGGGACTAGCGGGGGGAATGAGCAGTTCTTC. It codes for CASSVFGGTSGGNEQFF.

The chain employs TRBV5-4 and TRBJ2-5; possibly TRBD1 for D (6 bases). CDR1 SGHNT and CDR2 YYREEE come from the germline V gene (reference sequence). V lost 1 base and J lost 0, with 13 bases in between. The CDR3 has 16 residues. The CDR3 DNA reads as TGTGCCAGCAGCTTGCGGGGCAGGGGAGACCAAGAGACCCAGTACTTC. Translated: CASSLRGRGDQETQYF.

The chain recombines TRBV14 with TRBJ2-2, with D possibly being TRBD2 (6 bases). Trimming shortened V by 8 bases and J by 0 bases, and 13 bases separated the two germline ends. The CDR3 contains 15 residues. Germline CDR1 SGHDN, CDR2 FVKESK. CDR3 region: CASGGTSANTGELFF. The DNA of the CDR3 is TGTGCCAGCGGAGGGACGAGCGCGAACACCGGGGAGCTGTTTTTT.

V usage is TRBV24-1 and J usage is TRBJ1-2; 8 bases align to TRBD1. The CDR3 consists of 13 residues. Trimming cost V 3 bases and J 6 bases; bases outside gene matches: 2. The V gene's germline CDR1 is KGHDR and CDR2 SFDVKD. In nucleotides, the CDR3 is TGTGCCACCAGTGATGTGGACAGGGATGGCTACACCTTC. It translates to CATSDVDRDGYTF.

This clone was seen a few times. The rearrangement uses TRBV19 and TRBJ1-5; D is undetermined. CDR1 and CDR2 from the germline V gene are LNHDA and SQIVND (reference sequence). The CDR3 loop spans 13 amino acids. V was clipped by 5 bases and J by 2 bases, with 7 bases between them. CDR3 protein: CASSLTGNQPQHF. CDR3 DNA: TGTGCCAGTAGTTTGACGGGCAATCAGCCCCAGCATTTT. Full variable domain (remainder filled in from reference TRBV19 and TRBJ1-5): DGGITQSPKYLFRKEGQNVTLSCEQNLNHDAMYWYRQDPGQGLRLIYYSQIVNDFQKGDIAEGYSVSREKKESFPLTVTSAQKNPTAFYLCASSLTGNQPQHFGDGTRLSIL.

The chain couples TRBV19 to TRBJ2-3, with 8 positions matching TRBD1. The CDR3 is made up of 14 amino acids. CDR1 LNHDA and CDR2 SQIVND come from the germline V gene (reference sequence). The V and J ends lost 3 bases and 4 bases, in that order; junction bases with no gene match: 3. The CDR3: CASSMQGASDTQYF. CDR3 nucleotides: TGTGCCAGTAGTATGCAGGGGGCCTCAGATACGCAGTATTTT.

This clone was seen a single time. This chain joins TRBV2 and TRBJ1-6; D call uncertain. The CDR3 totals 16 residues. Germline V CDR1 and CDR2: SNHLY, FYNNEI. The germline V and J ends were trimmed by 1 base and 0 bases, with 7 bases remaining between them. The CDR3 region has the DNA TGTGCCAGCAGTGAAGGGACTAGCTCCTATAATTCACCCCTCCACTTT. Protein product: CASSEGTSSYNSPLHF.

The chain links TRBV6-5 to TRBJ2-7; D not certain. CDR1 is MNHEY and CDR2 is SVGAGI in the germline V gene. Trimming took 6 bases from V and 8 from J, leaving 17 bases between them. This CDR3 contains 13 residues. The CDR3 here is CASSAVVYIQQYF. CDR3 DNA: TGTGCCAGCAGCGCAGTGGTGTACATCCAGCAGTACTTC.

The chain uses TRBV2 and TRBJ2-1; the match to TRBD2 covers 9 bases. This CDR3 has 13 residues. Germline trimming cut 8 bases from V and 13 bases from J; bases unmatched to any gene: 12. Germline V gene lookup returns CDR1 SNHLY and CDR2 FYNNEI. The DNA of the CDR3 is TGTGCCAGCGTTTATGGAGCGGGAGGCGAACAGTTCTTC. Translating gives CASVYGAGGEQFF.

CDR3 in amino acids: CASSLMGSDEKLFF. Written as DNA, the CDR3 is TGTGCCAGCAGCTTAATGGGGAGCGATGAAAAACTGTTTTTT. The chain combines TRBV7-8 with TRBJ1-4; D gene unclear. V dropped 2 bases and J dropped 6 bases, with 10 bases sitting between them. The germline V gene encodes CDR1 SGHVS and CDR2 FQNEAQ. The CDR3 extends over 14 amino acids.

This clone was seen a single time. The chain combines TRBV11-2 with TRBJ2-3; TRBD2 agrees at 7 bases. J gave up 0 bases and V 5 bases, and 5 bases lay outside the gene matches. This CDR3 is 15 amino acids long. Germline assignment: CDR1 SGHAT and CDR2 FQNNGV. In DNA, the CDR3 is TGTGCCAGCAGCCCCGGGGGGACTAGCACAGATACGCAGTATTTT. It is translated as CASSPGGTSTDTQYF.

The chain has TRBV5-1 and TRBJ1-1; 7 bases align to TRBD1. The V segment lost 1 base and the J segment 1 base; nucleotides outside the gene matches: 4. This CDR3 region has 15 residues. The germline V gene has CDR1 SGHRS and CDR2 YFSETQ. DNA of the CDR3: TGCGCCAGCAGCTTGACCGGGACAGAGAACACTGAAGCTTTCTTT. Translating it yields CASSLTGTENTEAFF.